This T cell receptor beta chain came from a study of a mutant IDH1 vaccine in newly diagnosed glioma. Using immunoSEQ multiplex PCR, the repertoire was profiled, and TCRdb retains in-frame clones only, with some absent. The sample has tens of thousands of clones; 87% are singletons. The CDR3 has 17 residues. Germline V gives CDR1 LGHNA, CDR2 YSLEER. The ends lost 0 bases at V and 0 bases at J; junction bases unmatched: 5. This clone is a singleton in its sample. Its matching antigen is unknown. Time point specified: week 23, last vaccination. Doses consisted of 300 ug of mutant IDH1 20-mer peptide each, paired with topical imiquimod.

This TCR came from a middle-aged man with glioma. The sequenced sample was PBMCs, obtained from a glioma patient whose treatment included an IDH1 peptide vaccine. V gene TRBV4-3 combines with J gene TRBJ2-7; 10 bases agree with TRBD2. The CDR3, as DNA: TGCGCCAGCAGCCAAGATGGAACTAGCGGGGTCTCCTACGAGCAGTACTTC. Residues: CASSQDGTSGVSYEQYF.